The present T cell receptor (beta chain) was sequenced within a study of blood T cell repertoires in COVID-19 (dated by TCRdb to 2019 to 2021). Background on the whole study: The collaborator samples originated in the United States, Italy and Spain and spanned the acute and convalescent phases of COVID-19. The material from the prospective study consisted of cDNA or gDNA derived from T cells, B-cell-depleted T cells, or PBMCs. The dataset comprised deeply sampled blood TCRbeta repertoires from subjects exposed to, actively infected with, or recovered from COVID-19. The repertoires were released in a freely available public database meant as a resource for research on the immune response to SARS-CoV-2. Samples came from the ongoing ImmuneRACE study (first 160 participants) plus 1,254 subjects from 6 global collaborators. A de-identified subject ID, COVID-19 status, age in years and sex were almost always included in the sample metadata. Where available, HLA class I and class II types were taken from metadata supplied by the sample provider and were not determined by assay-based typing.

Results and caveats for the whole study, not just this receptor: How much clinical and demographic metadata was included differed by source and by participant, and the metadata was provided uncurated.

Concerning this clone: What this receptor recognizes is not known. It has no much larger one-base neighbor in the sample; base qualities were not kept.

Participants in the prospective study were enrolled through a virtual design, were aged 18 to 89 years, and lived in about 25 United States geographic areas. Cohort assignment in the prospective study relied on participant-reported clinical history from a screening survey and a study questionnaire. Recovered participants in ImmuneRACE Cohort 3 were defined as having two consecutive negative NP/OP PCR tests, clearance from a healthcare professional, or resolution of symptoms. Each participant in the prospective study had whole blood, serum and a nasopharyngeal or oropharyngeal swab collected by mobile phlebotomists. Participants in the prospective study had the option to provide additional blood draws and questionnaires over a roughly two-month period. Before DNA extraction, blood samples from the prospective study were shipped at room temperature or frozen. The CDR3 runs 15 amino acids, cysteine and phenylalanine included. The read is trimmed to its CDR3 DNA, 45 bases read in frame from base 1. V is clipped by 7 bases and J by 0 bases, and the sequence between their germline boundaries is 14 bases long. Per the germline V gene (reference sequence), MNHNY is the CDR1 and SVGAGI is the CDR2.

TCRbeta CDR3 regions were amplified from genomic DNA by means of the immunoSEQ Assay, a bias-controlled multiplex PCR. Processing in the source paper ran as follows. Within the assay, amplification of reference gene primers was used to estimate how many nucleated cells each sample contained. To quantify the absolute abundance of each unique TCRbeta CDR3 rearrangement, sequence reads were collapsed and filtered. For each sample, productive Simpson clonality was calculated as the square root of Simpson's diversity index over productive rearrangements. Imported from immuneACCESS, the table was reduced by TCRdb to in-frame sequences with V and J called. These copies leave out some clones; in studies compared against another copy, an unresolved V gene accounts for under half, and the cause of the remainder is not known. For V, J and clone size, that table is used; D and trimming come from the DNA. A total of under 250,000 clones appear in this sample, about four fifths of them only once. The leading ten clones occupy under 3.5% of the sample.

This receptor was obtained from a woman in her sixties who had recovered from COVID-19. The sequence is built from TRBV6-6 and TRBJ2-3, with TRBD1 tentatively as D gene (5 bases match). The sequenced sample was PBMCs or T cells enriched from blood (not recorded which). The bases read TGTGCCAGCAAAAGTTGGGGCCATAGCACAGATACGCAGTATTTT. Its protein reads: CASKSWGHSTDTQYF.